This TCR beta chain was identified in a study of T cell responses to AZD1222 COVID-19 vaccine. Study-wide points: At 160-218 and 743-854, vaccine-associated CD4 TCRs were dominant, and they spanned spike. The donor cohort was predominantly white British with a female majority, and clonal diversity may have been underestimated.

V shed 3 bases and J shed 6 bases, with 8 bases lying between them. Germline CDR1 MGHRA, CDR2 YSYEKL. The CDR3 is 13 residues long. Data came from immunoSEQ multiplex PCR; TCRdb stores just in-frame clones and leaves some out. The sample includes roughly 87,000 clones, about 89% of them seen just once. Details on this clone: No antigen is known for it.

The chain carries TRBV4-1 and TRBJ2-2; D is possibly TRBD2 (6 bases). The TCR was taken from an adult who received the AZD1222 COVID-19 vaccine. The sequences come from peripheral blood, collected 28 days after the second AZD1222 dose. The CDR3 DNA follows: TGCGCCAGCAGCCATACTAGCTCCGGGGAGCTGTTTTTT. Amino acid sequence: CASSHTSSGELFF.